This TCR beta chain was sequenced in a study of cytomegalovirus exposure and HLA in healthy donors. In the case of this clone: Its antigen is as yet unknown.

Overall study findings and caveats: Follow-up analysis later connected one missense variant in DCLRE1C with trimming of TCR beta V- and J-genes.

In the PCR, 60 Vbeta and 13 Jbeta primers were used. The data were produced by immunoSEQ multiplex PCR, yet TCRdb's version contains in-frame clones alone and is incomplete. The data contain 150,000 to 200,000 clones, roughly 80% of them singletons. This TCR was sampled from a girl between 10 and 17 years old in good health and CMV-seropositive. Sequenced material: PBMCs.

The CDR3 reads CASSRSGSTGELFF. The CDR3 coding sequence is TGTGCCAGCTCAAGGAGCGGGAGTACCGGGGAGCTGTTTTTT. J is TRBJ2-2 and V is TRBV18; 8 bases line up with TRBD2. The CDR3 sequence is 14 residues long. In germline, CDR1 is KGHSH, CDR2 LQKENI. Germline trimming cut 5 bases from V and 5 bases from J; bases unmatched to any gene: 4.